A selection of T cell receptor beta chains follows, all from one sample in a study of PD-1 blockade in classical Hodgkin lymphoma. Sequenced by immunoSEQ multiplex PCR; TCRdb stores in-frame clones only, minus some. The sample includes around 17,000 clones, roughly four fifths seen only once; the top ten take roughly 12%. Material: peripheral blood mononuclear cells (PBMCs), obtained before the fourth cycle of nivolumab. These receptors originate from a human donor with classical Hodgkin lymphoma. The CDR3 runs from the conserved cysteine through the conserved F or W. A D gene is named only where the DNA matches it firmly. Clone size, where shown, is once, few, many, or a class for clones that have expanded.

D gene	J gene	clone size	V gene	CDR3 protein	CDR3 DNA
-	TRBJ1-6	-	TRBV4-1	CASSQDMGGSSPLHF	TGCGCCAGCAGCCAAGATATGGGGGGATCTTCACCCCTCCACTTT
TRBD1	TRBJ1-4	-	TRBV27	CASSLKRQGEKLFF	TGTGCCAGCAGTTTAAAGAGACAGGGTGAAAAACTGTTTTTT
-	TRBJ2-1	once	TRBV28	CASTLDLYNEQFF	TGTGCCAGCACCCTGGACTTATACAATGAGCAGTTCTTC
-	TRBJ2-1	-	TRBV21-1	CASSPPGQGPTPYNEQFF	TGTGCCAGCAGCCCACCGGGACAGGGCCCTACCCCTTACAATGAGCAGTTCTTC
TRBD1	TRBJ1-3	medium-sized	TRBV5-1	CASRQTGAGNTIYF	TGCGCCAGCAGGCAAACAGGGGCTGGAAACACCATATATTTT
TRBD2	TRBJ2-1	few	TRBV5-1	CASSLARTRDEQFF	TGCGCCAGCAGCTTGGCGCGGACTAGAGATGAGCAGTTCTTC
-	TRBJ2-1	-	TRBV5-1	CASSLASTLNEQFF	TGCGCCAGCAGCTTGGCGTCGACCCTGAATGAGCAGTTCTTC
-	TRBJ1-2	-	TRBV6-6	CASTPGGGGGYTF	TGTGCCAGCACCCCAGGAGGGGGGGGTGGCTACACCTTC
-	TRBJ2-5	-	TRBV5-6	CASSLRVYQETQYF	TGTGCCAGCAGCTTGAGGGTCTACCAAGAGACCCAGTACTTC
TRBD1	TRBJ1-2	-	TRBV19	CASSTGTVGYTF	TGTGCCAGTAGTACGGGGACAGTTGGCTACACCTTC
-	TRBJ2-3	-	TRBV5-1	CASGDTGDPTDTQYF	TGCGCCAGCGGAGATACGGGGGACCCCACGGATACGCAGTATTTT
TRBD1	TRBJ1-2	few	TRBV23-1	CASLDRVYGYTF	TGCGCCAGTCTAGACAGGGTCTATGGCTACACCTTC
-	TRBJ2-7	-	TRBV7-2	CASSLADSPPTYEQYF	TGTGCCAGCAGCTTAGCGGACAGCCCACCAACCTACGAGCAGTACTTC
-	TRBJ1-5	-	TRBV11-2	CASSFSGQNQPQHF	TGTGCCAGCAGCTTTAGTGGACAGAATCAGCCCCAGCATTTT
TRBD1	TRBJ2-2	-	TRBV2	CASSVAGDRSNTGELFF	TGTGCCAGCAGTGTGGCAGGGGACAGGAGCAACACCGGGGAGCTGTTTTTT
-	TRBJ1-1	-	TRBV5-6	CASSSDWRAEAFF	TGTGCCAGCAGTTCTGACTGGAGAGCTGAAGCTTTCTTT
TRBD1	TRBJ1-3	-	TRBV19	CASSPQGDTIYF	TGTGCCAGTAGTCCTCAGGGGGACACCATATATTTT
-	TRBJ1-2	-	TRBV6-5	CASSYSREGGPGGYTF	TGTGCCAGCAGTTATTCGAGGGAAGGGGGGCCAGGGGGCTACACCTTC
-	TRBJ2-2	-	TRBV9	CASSVGPGELFF	TGTGCCAGCAGCGTAGGGCCCGGGGAGCTGTTTTTT
-	TRBJ1-2	-	TRBV6-5	CASSYGTQTPYGYTF	TGTGCCAGCAGTTACGGGACCCAGACCCCCTATGGCTACACCTTC
-	TRBJ2-7	-	TRBV6-5	CASRKTGIYEQYF	TGTGCCAGCAGGAAAACAGGGATCTACGAGCAGTACTTC
TRBD2	TRBJ2-2	-	TRBV7-9	CAVGGSNTGELFF	TGTGCCGTCGGGGGGTCGAACACCGGGGAGCTGTTTTTT
-	TRBJ1-1	-	TRBV15	CATSRPQGWNTEAFF	TGTGCCACCAGCAGACCACAGGGTTGGAACACTGAAGCTTTCTTT
TRBD1	TRBJ2-7	-	TRBV5-4	CASSGPDRYEQYF	TGTGCCAGCAGCGGACCGGACAGGTACGAGCAGTACTTC
-	TRBJ2-3	-	TRBV7-9	CASSLSAGSTDTQYF	TGTGCCAGCAGCTTATCGGCGGGGTCCACAGATACGCAGTATTTT
-	TRBJ2-3	-	TRBV5-1	CASSLQDPRTDTQYF	TGCGCCAGCAGCTTACAAGATCCCCGCACAGATACGCAGTATTTT
-	TRBJ1-3	-	TRBV7-9	CASSFDLRLGGNTIYF	TGTGCCAGCAGCTTTGATTTGAGACTCGGTGGAAACACCATATATTTT
-	TRBJ1-2	once	TRBV4-3	CASSQGGWDFLDGYTF	TGCGCCAGCAGCCAAGGTGGGTGGGACTTCCTTGACGGCTACACCTTC
-	TRBJ2-4	-	TRBV15	CATSRGSGEAKNIQYF	TGTGCCACCAGCAGGGGCTCTGGCGAGGCCAAAAACATTCAGTACTTC
TRBD1	TRBJ2-7	-	TRBV6-5	CASRGTATPFEKQYF	TGTGCCAGCAGGGGGACAGCAACCCCCTTTGAAAAGCAGTACTTC
-	TRBJ2-6	-	TRBV5-1	CASSLAAGANVLTF	TGCGCCAGCAGCTTGGCAGCTGGGGCCAACGTCCTGACTTTC
TRBD1	TRBJ1-3	-	TRBV19	CASSPRQGSGNTIYF	TGTGCCAGTAGCCCTCGACAGGGTTCAGGAAACACCATATATTTT
-	TRBJ1-2	-	TRBV10-3	CAISESNSIPLEGYTF	TGTGCCATCAGTGAGTCGAACAGTATCCCCCTAGAAGGCTACACCTTC
-	TRBJ2-3	-	TRBV5-4	CASSLAVWQGPSTDTQYF	TGTGCCAGCAGCTTGGCCGTTTGGCAGGGCCCTAGCACAGATACGCAGTATTTT
-	TRBJ1-3	-	TRBV7-2	CASSRQAQSGNTIYF	TGTGCCAGCAGCCGACAGGCCCAATCTGGAAACACCATATATTTT
TRBD1	TRBJ2-5	-	TRBV7-9	CASSVDRGLETQYF	TGTGCCAGCAGCGTAGACAGGGGCTTGGAGACCCAGTACTTC
TRBD1	TRBJ2-7	-	TRBV7-8	CASSLGLTGGYEQYF	TGTGCCAGCAGCTTAGGTCTAACAGGGGGCTACGAGCAGTACTTC
TRBD2	TRBJ2-1	once	TRBV5-5	CASSLAAGGQFF	TGTGCCAGCAGCTTGGCAGCGGGGGGGCAGTTCTTC
-	TRBJ1-1	few	TRBV5-1	CASSLQGNTEAFF	TGCGCCAGCAGTTTACAGGGGAACACTGAAGCTTTCTTT
TRBD1	TRBJ1-6	-	TRBV18	CASSTTGDSPLHF	TGTGCCAGCTCAACGACAGGGGATTCACCCCTCCACTTT
TRBD1	TRBJ2-7	-	TRBV18	CASSPRPTGQGNSYEQYF	TGTGCCAGCTCACCAAGGCCAACGGGACAGGGGAACTCCTACGAGCAGTACTTC
-	TRBJ2-3	-	TRBV18	CASSPPTVRDTQYF	TGTGCCAGCTCACCACCGACGGTCCGAGATACGCAGTATTTT
-	TRBJ1-6	-	TRBV7-9	CASSWADRVGSPLHF	TGTGCCAGCAGCTGGGCGGATAGGGTTGGTTCACCCCTCCACTTT
-	TRBJ2-1	-	TRBV10-1	CASSEDTGEDEQFF	TGCGCCAGCAGTGAGGACACTGGAGAGGATGAGCAGTTCTTC
-	TRBJ2-2	once	TRBV5-1	CASSLASLGAGELFF	TGCGCCAGCAGCTTGGCTTCACTAGGCGCCGGGGAGCTGTTTTTT
-	TRBJ2-4	few	TRBV25-1	CASSPDRNIQYF	TGTGCCAGCAGCCCGGACAGAAACATTCAGTACTTC
-	TRBJ1-1	few	TRBV7-2	CASSTGMVNTEAFF	TGTGCCAGCAGCACAGGGATGGTGAACACTGAAGCTTTCTTT
TRBD1	TRBJ2-3	-	TRBV5-6	CASSLWTQYRGPSTDTQYF	TGTGCCAGCAGCTTGTGGACCCAGTACAGGGGGCCAAGCACAGATACGCAGTATTTT
-	TRBJ2-5	-	TRBV2	CASSKQETQYF	TGTGCCAGCAGCAAACAAGAGACCCAGTACTTC